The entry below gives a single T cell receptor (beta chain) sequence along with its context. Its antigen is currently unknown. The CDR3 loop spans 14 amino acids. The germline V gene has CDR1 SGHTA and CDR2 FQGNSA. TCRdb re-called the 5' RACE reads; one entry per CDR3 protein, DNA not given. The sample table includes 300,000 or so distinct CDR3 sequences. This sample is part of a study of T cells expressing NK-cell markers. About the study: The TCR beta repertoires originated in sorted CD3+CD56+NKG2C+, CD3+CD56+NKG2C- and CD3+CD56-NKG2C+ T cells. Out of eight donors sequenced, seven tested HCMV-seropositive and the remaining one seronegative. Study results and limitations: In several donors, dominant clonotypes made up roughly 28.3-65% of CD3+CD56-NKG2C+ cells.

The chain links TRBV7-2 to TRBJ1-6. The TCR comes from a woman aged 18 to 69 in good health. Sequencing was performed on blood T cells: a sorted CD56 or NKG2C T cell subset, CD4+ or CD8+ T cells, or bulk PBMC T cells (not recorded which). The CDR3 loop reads CASSLAREASPLHF. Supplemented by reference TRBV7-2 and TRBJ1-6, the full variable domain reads GAGVSQSPSNKVTEKGKDVELRCDPISGHTALYWYRQSLGQGLEFLIYFQGNSAPDKSGLPSDRFSAERTGGSVSTLTIQRTQQEDSAVYLCASSLAREASPLHFGNGTRLTVT.